Listed here are 13 T cell receptor beta chains from one sample, sequenced in a study of lymphopenia after photon versus proton radiotherapy. Only in-frame clones appear in the TCRdb table, and some are missing; sequencing was by immunoSEQ multiplex PCR. The repertoire includes some 40,000 clones, approximately 90% of them detected once, and nearly 15% sits in the top ten. Sequencing was performed on peripheral blood, taken from a patient treated with photon-based radiotherapy. The origin of the receptors is a man aged 60 to 69 with cholangiocarcinoma.

This chain joins TRBV18 and TRBJ2-5; D call uncertain. Germline CDR1 KGHSH, CDR2 LQKENI. This CDR3 is 15 amino acids long. Between the trimmed V and J ends, which lost 3 bases and 3 bases, there was a span of 14 bases. CDR3: CASSPSVGEKETQYF. The CDR3 bases are TGTGCCAGCTCACCTTCGGTCGGTGAGAAAGAGACCCAGTACTTC.

The chain combines TRBV7-6 with TRBJ2-7, with 7 bases lining up with TRBD2. J gave up 2 bases and V 1 base, and 5 bases lay outside the gene matches. In germline, CDR1 is SGHVS, CDR2 FNYEAQ. The CDR3 contains 15 residues. CDR3 loop: CASSLDSGTTYEQYF. CDR3 bases: TGTGCCAGCAGCTTAGATTCCGGGACTACCTACGAGCAGTACTTC.

The chain employs TRBV19 and TRBJ2-7, with 7 bases fitting TRBD2. Germline-derived CDR1 and CDR2 are LNHDA and SQIVND (reference sequence). This CDR3 spans 14 amino acids. V trimming: 4 bases; J trimming: 5 bases; junction bases outside the gene matches: 8. This CDR3 reads CASSNRTRWNEQYF. The DNA of the CDR3 is TGTGCCAGTAGTAATAGGACTAGATGGAACGAGCAGTACTTC. Complete variable domain (other parts from reference TRBV19 and TRBJ2-7): DGGITQSPKYLFRKEGQNVTLSCEQNLNHDAMYWYRQDPGQGLRLIYYSQIVNDFQKGDIAEGYSVSREKKESFPLTVTSAQKNPTAFYLCASSNRTRWNEQYFGPGTRLTVT.

The chain joins TRBV7-2 to TRBJ1-2, with 12 nucleotides matching TRBD1. This CDR3 has 17 residues. J gave up 6 bases and V 3 bases, and 11 bases lay outside the gene matches. Germline loops: CDR1 SGHTA, CDR2 FQGNSA. Written as DNA, the CDR3 is TGTGCCAGCAGCTTTTTAGGAGTGGGACAGGGGGCTCATGGCTACACCTTC. Translating gives CASSFLGVGQGAHGYTF.

The chain joins TRBV5-1 to TRBJ2-5; D is ambiguous. Deletions cut 0 bases from V and 3 bases from J, with 6 bases between. Germline loops: CDR1 SGHRS, CDR2 YFSETQ. The CDR3 length is 13 residues. The CDR3 region has the DNA TGCGCCAGCAGCTTGGAGGTGGAAGAGACCCAGTACTTC. It specifies CASSLEVEETQYF.

The gene calls are TRBV28 and TRBJ2-3; TRBD1 is a possible D gene (5 bases). The V end was cut by 5 bases, the J end by 4 bases, with 10 bases between. Germline loops: CDR1 MDHEN, CDR2 SYDVKM. The CDR3 consists of 13 residues. The CDR3 region has the DNA TGTGCCAGCAGTATGACAGCCCCAGATACGCAGTATTTT. Translating gives CASSMTAPDTQYF.

The rearrangement links TRBV6-5 to TRBJ1-4; D is undetermined. The CDR3 spans 14 residues. Trimming took off 5 bases at V and 0 bases at J, with 7 bases between the two ends. Germline CDR1 is MNHEY and CDR2 is SVGAGI. The CDR3 region is CASSRSATNEKLFF. The CDR3 DNA follows: TGTGCCAGCAGTAGGTCAGCAACTAATGAAAAACTGTTTTTT.

This clone has a single count. This chain joins TRBV6-1 and TRBJ2-1; TRBD2 matches 7 bases. The length of the CDR3 is 15 residues. CDR1 and CDR2 from the germline V gene are MNHNS and SASEGT. The V and J ends lost 1 base and 0 bases, in that order; junction bases with no gene match: 0. In nucleotides, the CDR3 is TGTGCCAGCAGTGAAGGGGGGGGCTCCTACAATGAGCAGTTCTTC. Protein: CASSEGGGSYNEQFF.

This clone was observed a single time. V is TRBV11-3 and J is TRBJ1-2; 7 nucleotides match TRBD1. The CDR3 spans 17 residues. The junction had 15 bases not matched to a gene; V was cut back by 4 bases and J by 4 bases. Germline CDR1 reads SGHNT; CDR2 reads YENEEA. The CDR3 bases are TGTGCCAGCAGCTCAAGATCTATGAGACAGGGAAGCTATGGCTACACCTTC. Protein sequence: CASSSRSMRQGSYGYTF.

This chain connects TRBV7-2 to TRBJ2-7; D unclear. Germline V gene lookup returns CDR1 SGHTA and CDR2 FQGNSA. This CDR3 has 11 residues. V was pared by 3 bases and J by 6 bases, with 6 bases between. Here the CDR3 DNA reads TGTGCCAGCAGCTTTTTTCTCGAGCAGTACTTC. Amino acids: CASSFFLEQYF.

This clone was picked up a small number of times. The gene calls are TRBV19 and TRBJ1-2; D remains ambiguous. CDR1 and CDR2 from the germline V gene are LNHDA and SQIVND (reference sequence). The CDR3 has 13 amino acids. The V gene lost 2 bases and the J gene lost 5 bases, with 9 bases spanning the gap. CDR3 loop: CASSIKGHYGYTF. CDR3 nucleotide sequence: TGTGCCAGTAGTATAAAAGGTCATTATGGCTACACCTTC.

The sample holds one count of this clone. The V call is TRBV28, the J call TRBJ2-1; weak D call: TRBD2 (5 bases). In germline, CDR1 is MDHEN, CDR2 SYDVKM. This CDR3 has 15 residues. V was trimmed by 4 bases and J by 12 bases, leaving 22 bases between them. The DNA for the CDR3 is TGTGCCAGCAGTTCCCTGCGTGGACGGACTTTGGTGCAGTTCTTC. Translation: CASSSLRGRTLVQFF.

V usage is TRBV10-3 and J usage is TRBJ2-7; possible D gene TRBD1, 6 bases. The ends were cut back, 3 bases at V and 9 bases at J, with 9 bases in the middle. CDR3 length: 11 residues. Germline CDR1 is ENHRY and CDR2 is SYGVKD. The CDR3 loop reads CAISDLGGQYF. Written as DNA, the CDR3 is TGTGCCATCAGTGATCTAGGGGGGCAGTACTTC.